This T cell receptor (beta chain) stems from a study of T cells in women clearing cervical HPV infection. Points from the study as a whole: Repertoire richness, not evenness, was significantly elevated in CIN3+ cases versus controls.

Germline lookup yields CDR1 SGHRS and CDR2 YFSETQ. The CDR3 has 14 residues. V lost 2 bases, J lost 2 bases, and 0 bases stayed unmatched. A word on this clone: Its specificity is unknown. Read sequence stops 3 residues before the CDR3 end, and the germline J gene provides the missing end.

Measured with immunoSEQ multiplex PCR; TCRdb has only the in-frame clones, and not every one. Its clone listing holds approximately 34,000 clones. The TCR sequence derives from a woman between 18 and 69 years old with a cervical HPV16 infection that either progressed to CIN3+ or cleared (not recorded which). The sample comprised blood buffy coat. The genes are TRBV5-1 and TRBJ2-7, with 11 nucleotides matching TRBD2. CDR3 bases read: TGCGCCAGCAGCTTTAGCGGGAGGGCCTACGAG. Its translation is CASSFSGRAYE. The full-length CDR3 reads as CASSFSGRAYEQYF.